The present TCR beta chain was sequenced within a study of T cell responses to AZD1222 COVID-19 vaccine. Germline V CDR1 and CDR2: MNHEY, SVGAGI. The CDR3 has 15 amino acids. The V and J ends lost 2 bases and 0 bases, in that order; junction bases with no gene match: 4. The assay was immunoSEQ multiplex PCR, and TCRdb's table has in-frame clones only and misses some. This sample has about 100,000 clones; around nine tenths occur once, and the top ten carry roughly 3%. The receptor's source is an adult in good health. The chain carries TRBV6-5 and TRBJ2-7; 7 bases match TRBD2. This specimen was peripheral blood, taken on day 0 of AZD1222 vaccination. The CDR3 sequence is CASSYGGESSYEQYF. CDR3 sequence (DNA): TGTGCCAGCAGTTACGGGGGGGAGAGCTCCTACGAGCAGTACTTC.